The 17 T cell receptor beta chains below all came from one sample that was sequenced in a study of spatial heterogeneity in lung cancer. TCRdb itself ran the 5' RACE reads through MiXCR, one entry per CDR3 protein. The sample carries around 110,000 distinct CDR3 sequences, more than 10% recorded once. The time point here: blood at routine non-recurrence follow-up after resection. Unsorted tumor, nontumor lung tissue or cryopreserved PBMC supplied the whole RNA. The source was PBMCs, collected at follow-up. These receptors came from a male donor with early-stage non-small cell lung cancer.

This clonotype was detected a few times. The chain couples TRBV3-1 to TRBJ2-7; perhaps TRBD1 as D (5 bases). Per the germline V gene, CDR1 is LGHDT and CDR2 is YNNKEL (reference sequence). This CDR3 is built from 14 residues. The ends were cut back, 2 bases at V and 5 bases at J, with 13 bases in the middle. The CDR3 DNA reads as TGTGCCAGCAGCCAATCGGGCAGGGTCAACGAGCAGTACTTC. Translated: CASSQSGRVNEQYF.

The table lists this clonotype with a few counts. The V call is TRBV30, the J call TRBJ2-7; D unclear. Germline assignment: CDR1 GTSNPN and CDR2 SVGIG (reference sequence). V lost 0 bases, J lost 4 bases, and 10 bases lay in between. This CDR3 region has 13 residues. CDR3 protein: CAWSVRQLYEQYF. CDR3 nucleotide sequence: TGTGCCTGGAGTGTAAGGCAGTTATACGAGCAGTACTTC. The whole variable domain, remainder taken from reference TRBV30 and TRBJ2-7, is SQTIHQWPATLVQPVGSPLSLECTVEGTSNPNLYWYRQAAGRGLQLLFYSVGIGQISSEVPQNLSASRPQDRQFILSSKKLLLSDSGFYLCAWSVRQLYEQYFGPGTRLTVT.

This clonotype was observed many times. The CDR3 bases are TGTGCCAGCAGCCAGCTGGGGGGTTATACGCAGTATTTT. This encodes CASSQLGGYTQYF. The chain recombines TRBV4-2 with TRBJ2-3; a weak D match, TRBD2 (6 bases). V shed 3 bases and J shed 7 bases, with 11 bases lying between them. Germline values: CDR1 LGHNA, CDR2 YNFKEQ. The CDR3 is 13 residues long.

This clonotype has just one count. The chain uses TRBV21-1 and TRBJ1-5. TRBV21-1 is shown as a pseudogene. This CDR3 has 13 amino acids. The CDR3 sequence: CASSKAGNQPQHF. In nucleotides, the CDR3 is TGTGCCAGCAGCAAGGCAGGGAATCAGCCCCAGCATTTT.

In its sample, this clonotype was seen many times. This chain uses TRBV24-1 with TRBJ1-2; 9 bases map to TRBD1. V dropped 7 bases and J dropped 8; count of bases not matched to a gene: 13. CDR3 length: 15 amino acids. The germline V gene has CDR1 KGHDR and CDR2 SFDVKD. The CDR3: CATSKAGTGSSGYTF. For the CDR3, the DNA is TGTGCCACCAGCAAAGCCGGGACAGGGAGTTCCGGCTACACCTTC.

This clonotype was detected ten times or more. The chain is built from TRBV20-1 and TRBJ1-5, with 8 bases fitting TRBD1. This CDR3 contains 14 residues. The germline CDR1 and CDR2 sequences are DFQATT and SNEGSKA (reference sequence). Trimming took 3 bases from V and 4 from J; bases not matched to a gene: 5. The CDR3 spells CSAREQGVNQPQHF. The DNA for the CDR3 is TGCAGTGCTAGGGAACAGGGGGTTAATCAGCCCCAGCATTTT.

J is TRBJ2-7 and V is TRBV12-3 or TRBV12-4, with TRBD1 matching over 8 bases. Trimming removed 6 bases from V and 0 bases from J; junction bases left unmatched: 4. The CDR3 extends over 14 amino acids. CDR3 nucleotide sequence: TGTGCCAGCAGCTGGGGACAGGTCTCCTACGAGCAGTACTTC. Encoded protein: CASSWGQVSYEQYF.

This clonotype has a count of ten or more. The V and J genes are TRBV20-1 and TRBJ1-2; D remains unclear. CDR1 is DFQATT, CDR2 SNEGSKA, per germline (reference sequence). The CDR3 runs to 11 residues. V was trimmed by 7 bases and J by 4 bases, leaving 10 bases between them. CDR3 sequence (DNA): TGCAGTGTAGGGAGTTTCTATGGCTACACCTTC. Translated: CSVGSFYGYTF.

The CDR3 spells CASSLAGGPREQYF. The CDR3, as DNA: TGTGCCAGCAGTCTAGCGGGGGGGCCTCGAGAGCAGTACTTC. The V gene is TRBV6-2 or TRBV6-3, the J gene TRBJ2-7, with 12 bases aligning to TRBD2. Per the germline V gene, CDR1 is MNHEY and CDR2 is SVGEGT. This CDR3 is built from 14 residues. V gave up 5 bases and J gave up 7 bases; unmatched junction bases: 6.

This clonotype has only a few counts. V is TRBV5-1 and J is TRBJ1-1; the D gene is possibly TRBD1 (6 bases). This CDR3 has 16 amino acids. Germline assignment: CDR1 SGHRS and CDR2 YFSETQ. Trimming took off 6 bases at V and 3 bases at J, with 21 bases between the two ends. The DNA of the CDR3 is TGCGCCAGCACCGTGGGGTCTACTAGGGGGGACACTGAAGCTTTCTTT. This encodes CASTVGSTRGDTEAFF.

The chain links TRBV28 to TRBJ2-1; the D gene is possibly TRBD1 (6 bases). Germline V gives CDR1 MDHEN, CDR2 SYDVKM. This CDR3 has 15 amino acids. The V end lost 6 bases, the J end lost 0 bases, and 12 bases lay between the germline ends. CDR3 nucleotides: TGTGCCAGCAGACTCCGGGACAACTCCTACAATGAGCAGTTCTTC. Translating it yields CASRLRDNSYNEQFF.

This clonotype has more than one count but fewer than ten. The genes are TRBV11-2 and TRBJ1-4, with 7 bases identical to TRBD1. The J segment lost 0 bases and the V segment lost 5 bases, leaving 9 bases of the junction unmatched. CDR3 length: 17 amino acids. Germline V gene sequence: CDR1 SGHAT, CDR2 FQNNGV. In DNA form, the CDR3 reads TGTGCCAGCAGCCCAAACAGGGGTGGAGCAACTAATGAAAAACTGTTTTTT. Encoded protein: CASSPNRGGATNEKLFF.

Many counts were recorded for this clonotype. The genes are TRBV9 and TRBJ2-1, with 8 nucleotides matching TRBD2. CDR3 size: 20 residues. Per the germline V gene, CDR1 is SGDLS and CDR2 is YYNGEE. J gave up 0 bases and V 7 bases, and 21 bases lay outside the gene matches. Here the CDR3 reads CASPPDRTGGRLSSYNEQFF. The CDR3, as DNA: TGTGCCAGCCCCCCCGATCGAACGGGGGGGCGACTTAGCTCCTACAATGAGCAGTTCTTC.

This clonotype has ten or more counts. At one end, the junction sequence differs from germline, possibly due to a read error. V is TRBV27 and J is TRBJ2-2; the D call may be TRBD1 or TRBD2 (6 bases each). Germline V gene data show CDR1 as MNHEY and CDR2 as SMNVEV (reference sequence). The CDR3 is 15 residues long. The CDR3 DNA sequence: TGTGCCAGCACTTTAGAGGGGGGCGGAACCGGGGAGCTGTTTTTT. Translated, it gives CASTLEGGGTGELFF.

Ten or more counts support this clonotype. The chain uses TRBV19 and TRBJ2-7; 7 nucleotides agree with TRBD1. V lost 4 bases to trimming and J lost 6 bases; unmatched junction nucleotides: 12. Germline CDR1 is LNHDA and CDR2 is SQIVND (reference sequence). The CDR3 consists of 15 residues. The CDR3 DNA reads TGTGCCAGTAGTAGAAGTGGTAGGGGGCTGATCGAGCAGTACTTC. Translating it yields CASSRSGRGLIEQYF.

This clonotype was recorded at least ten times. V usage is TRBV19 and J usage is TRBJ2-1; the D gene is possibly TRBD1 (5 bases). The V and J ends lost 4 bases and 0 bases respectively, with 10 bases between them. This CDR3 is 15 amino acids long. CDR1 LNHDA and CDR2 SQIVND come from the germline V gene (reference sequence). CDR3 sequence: CASSTDTSSYNEQFF. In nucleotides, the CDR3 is TGTGCCAGTAGTACGGACACGAGCTCCTACAATGAGCAGTTCTTC.

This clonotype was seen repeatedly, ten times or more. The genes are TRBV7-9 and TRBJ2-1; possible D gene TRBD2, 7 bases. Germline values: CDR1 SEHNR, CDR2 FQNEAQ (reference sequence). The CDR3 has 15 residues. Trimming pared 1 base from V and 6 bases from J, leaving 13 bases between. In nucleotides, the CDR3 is TGTGCCAGCAGCTTAGAGGGGGACTATAGCAATGAGCAGTTCTTC. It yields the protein CASSLEGDYSNEQFF.